This TCR beta chain was documented in a study of OX40 agonist ivuxolimab in advanced cancers. For context, the study as a whole: Ivuxolimab was an agonistic, fully human IgG2 monoclonal antibody directed against OX40 (CD134), a costimulatory receptor. Intravenous ivuxolimab was administered to patients every 2 weeks at six dose levels: 0.01, 0.1, 0.3, 1.5, 3 and 10 mg/kg. Of the roughly 52 dose-escalation patients, hepatocellular carcinoma was present in approximately 20, melanoma in roughly 15, renal cell carcinoma in 9 and head and neck cancer in 9. The dose-escalation cohort was about 83% male with a mean age of about 54 years, ranging from roughly 20 to 80. Prior anti-PD-1, anti-PD-L1 or anti-CTLA-4 therapy was permitted, and 30% to 45% of dose-escalation patients had received checkpoint inhibitors. Partial responses were achieved by three dose-escalation patients, of whom one had hepatocellular carcinoma and two had cutaneous melanoma. The point of sequencing TCRbeta in the periphery was to test whether ivuxolimab changed TCR sequence diversity and drove clonal T-cell expansion. The paper reports the monotherapy dose-escalation portion (N of about 52 patients) of the phase I ivuxolimab trial. What the research found in general, with its limitations: At doses from 0.1 to 3.0 mg/kg, clonal expansion was seen in both CD4+ and CD8+ blood T cells between baseline and week 6. In the 0.1-3.0 mg/kg groups, partial responders had among the lowest normalized peripheral clonal expansion, particularly in CD8+ T cells. Which antigens the clonally expanded peripheral T cells were specific for was not determined. Low levels of normalized T-cell clonal expansion were also seen in some patients who did not respond. After ivuxolimab, more expanded clones were found on average in CD8+ T cells than in CD4+ T cells.

The trial excluded patients who had a history of autoimmune disease or who were on systemic immunosuppression. Peripheral blood for TCR sequencing was drawn from every dose cohort at baseline, at cycle 4 day 1 and at cycle 7 day 1. The samples were taken from a phase I, first-in-human, multicenter, open-label dose-escalation trial of ivuxolimab. The trial enrolled adults with locally advanced or metastatic head and neck squamous cell, hepatocellular, melanoma or renal cell carcinoma. Before TCR sequencing, CD4+ T cells and CD8+ T cells were sorted from peripheral blood as separate populations. To sequence the TCRbeta CDR3 region, genomic DNA was isolated from the sorted cells. The immunoSEQ Assay was used to sequence the TCRbeta CDR3 regions. The clones in this table, taken by TCRdb from immuneACCESS, are in-frame only. Not every clone is retained; where verified, under half of the shortfall comes from an unresolved V gene, and the cause of the rest is unknown. For this sample the table gives around 100,000 clones, of which roughly 95% were detected only once. Clones ranked in the top ten supply about 2% of the sample.

V is trimmed back by 6 bases and J by 2 bases, and the junction contains 3 bases that no gene match accounts for. The CDR3, cysteine through phenylalanine, is 13 amino acids long. Only the CDR3 region is kept as DNA, spanning 39 bases read in frame from base 1. The germline V gene provides CDR1 SGHDN and CDR2 FVKESK. A note on this clone: Which antigen it targets is not known. No much larger clonotype is one base removed from it; base qualities were not supplied.

This material consisted of CD4+ or CD8+ T cells sorted from blood, taken in a trial of the OX40 agonist ivuxolimab. The sequence was obtained from an adult with an advanced solid tumor such as melanoma, head and neck, liver or kidney cancer. The chain is made from TRBV14 and TRBJ1-2; a stretch of 7 junction bases matches TRBD1. The sequence in DNA is TGTGCCAGCAGGGCGACAGGGAACTATGGCTACACCTTC. It translates as CASRATGNYGYTF. The full variable domain, with segments outside the CDR3 supplied by the reference TRBV14 and TRBJ1-2 proteins, appears as EAGVTQFPSHSVIEKGQTVTLRCDPISGHDNLYWYRRVMGKEIKFLLHFVKESKQDESGMPNNRFLAERTGGTYSTLKVQPAELEDSGVYFCASRATGNYGYTFGSGTRLTVV.